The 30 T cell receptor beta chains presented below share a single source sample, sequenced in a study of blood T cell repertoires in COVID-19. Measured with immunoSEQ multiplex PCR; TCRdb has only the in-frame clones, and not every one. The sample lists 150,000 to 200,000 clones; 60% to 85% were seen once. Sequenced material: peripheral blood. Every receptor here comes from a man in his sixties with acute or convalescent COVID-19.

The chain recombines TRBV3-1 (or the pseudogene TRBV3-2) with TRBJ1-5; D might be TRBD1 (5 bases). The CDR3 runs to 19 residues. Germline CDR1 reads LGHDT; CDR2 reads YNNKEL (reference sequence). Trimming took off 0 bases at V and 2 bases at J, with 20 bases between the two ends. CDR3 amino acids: CASSQESPYRRVGNQPQHF. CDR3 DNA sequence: TGTGCCAGCAGCCAAGAATCCCCTTACCGCAGGGTTGGCAATCAGCCCCAGCATTTT.

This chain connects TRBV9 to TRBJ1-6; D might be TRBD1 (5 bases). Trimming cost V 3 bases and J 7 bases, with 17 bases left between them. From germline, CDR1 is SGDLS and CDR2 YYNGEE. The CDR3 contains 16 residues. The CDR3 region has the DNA TGTGCCAGCAGCGCGGCCCTAGGGGTTTTGAATTCACCCCTCCACTTT. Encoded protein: CASSAALGVLNSPLHF.

The CDR3 spells CASSFSLTGNTEAFF. CDR3 DNA: TGTGCCAGCAGTTTTTCCTTGACAGGGAACACTGAAGCTTTCTTT. The J gene is TRBJ1-1, the V gene TRBV5-4, with TRBD1 as a possible D gene (6 bases). The CDR3 loop spans 15 amino acids. Between the trimmed V and J ends, which lost 5 bases and 1 base, there was a span of 15 bases. CDR1 is SGHNT, CDR2 YYREEE, per germline (reference sequence).

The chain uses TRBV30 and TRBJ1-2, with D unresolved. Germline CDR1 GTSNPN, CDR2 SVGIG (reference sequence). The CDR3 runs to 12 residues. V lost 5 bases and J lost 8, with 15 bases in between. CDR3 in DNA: TGTGCCTGGGGTCGCGAGGGAGGCGGCTACACCTTC. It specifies CAWGREGGGYTF.

The CDR3 coding sequence is TGTGCCAGCAGCTTGGTGGCAGGGGATTCACCCCTCCACTTT. The encoded protein is CASSLVAGDSPLHF. This chain uses TRBV5-6 with TRBJ1-6; maybe TRBD1 (6 bases). CDR1 and CDR2 from the germline V gene are SGHDT and YYEEEE. This CDR3 region has 14 residues. Between the trimmed V and J ends, which lost 0 bases and 8 bases, there was a span of 9 bases.

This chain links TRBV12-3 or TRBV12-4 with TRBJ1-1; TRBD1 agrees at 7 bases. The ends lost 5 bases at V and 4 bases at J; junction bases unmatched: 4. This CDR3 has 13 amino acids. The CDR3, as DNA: TGTGCCAGCAGTCCGACAGGGCCCACTGAAGCTTTCTTT. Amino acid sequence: CASSPTGPTEAFF.

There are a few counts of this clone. The CDR3 protein is CASSAKGAREQYF. The CDR3 region has the DNA TGTGCCAGTTCTGCGAAGGGGGCTCGGGAGCAGTACTTC. This chain connects TRBV19 to TRBJ2-7; 7 bases map to TRBD1. The junction had 11 bases not matched to a gene; V was cut back by 8 bases and J by 7 bases. There are 13 residues in the CDR3. Per germline, CDR1 LNHDA and CDR2 SQIVND (reference sequence).

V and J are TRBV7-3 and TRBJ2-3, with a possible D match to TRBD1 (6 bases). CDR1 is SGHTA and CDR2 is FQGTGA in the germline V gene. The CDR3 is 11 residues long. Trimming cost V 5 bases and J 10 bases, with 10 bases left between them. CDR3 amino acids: CASSQQGPQYF. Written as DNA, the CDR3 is TGTGCCAGCAGCCAACAGGGACCGCAGTATTTT.

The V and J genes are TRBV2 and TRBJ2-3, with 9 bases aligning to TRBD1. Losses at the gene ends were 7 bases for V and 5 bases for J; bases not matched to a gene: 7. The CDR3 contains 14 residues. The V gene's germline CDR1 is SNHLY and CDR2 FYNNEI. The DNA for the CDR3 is TGTGCCAGCAATACCGGGACAGGGTTAGATACGCAGTATTTT. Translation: CASNTGTGLDTQYF.

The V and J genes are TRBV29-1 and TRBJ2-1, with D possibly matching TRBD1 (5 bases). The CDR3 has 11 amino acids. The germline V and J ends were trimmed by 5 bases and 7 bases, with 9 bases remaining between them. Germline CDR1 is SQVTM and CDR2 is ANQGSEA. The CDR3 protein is CSVHRTNEQFF. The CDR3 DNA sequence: TGCAGCGTTCACAGGACGAATGAGCAGTTCTTC.

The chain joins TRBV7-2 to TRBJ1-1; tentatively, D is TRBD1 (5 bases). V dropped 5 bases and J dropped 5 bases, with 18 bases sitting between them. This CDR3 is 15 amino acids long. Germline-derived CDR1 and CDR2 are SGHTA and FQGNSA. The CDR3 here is CASSPTMGRGTEAFF. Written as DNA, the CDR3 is TGTGCCAGCAGCCCGACGATGGGGCGGGGGACTGAAGCTTTCTTT.

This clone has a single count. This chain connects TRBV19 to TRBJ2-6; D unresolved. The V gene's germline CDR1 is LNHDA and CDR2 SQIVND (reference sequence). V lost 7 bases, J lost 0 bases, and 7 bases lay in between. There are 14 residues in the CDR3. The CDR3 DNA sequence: TGTGCCAGTAATCAGATCTCTGGGGCCAACGTCCTGACTTTC. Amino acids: CASNQISGANVLTF.

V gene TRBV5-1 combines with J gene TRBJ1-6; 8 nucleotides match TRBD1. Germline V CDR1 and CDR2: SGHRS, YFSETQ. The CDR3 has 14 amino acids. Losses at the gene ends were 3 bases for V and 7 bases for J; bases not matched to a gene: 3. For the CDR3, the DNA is TGCGCCAGCAGCTCGGGACAGGTGAATTCACCCCTCCACTTT. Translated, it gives CASSSGQVNSPLHF.

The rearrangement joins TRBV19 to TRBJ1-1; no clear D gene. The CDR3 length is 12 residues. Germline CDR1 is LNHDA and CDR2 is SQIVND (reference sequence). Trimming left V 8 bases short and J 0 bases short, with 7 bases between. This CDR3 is CASSFVNTEAFF. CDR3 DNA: TGTGCCAGTTCGTTCGTGAACACTGAAGCTTTCTTT.

CDR3 region: CAWRPTGNSPLHF. Written as DNA, the CDR3 is TGTGCCTGGAGGCCGACAGGGAATTCACCCCTCCACTTT. This chain connects TRBV30 to TRBJ1-6, with 7 bases matching TRBD1. The CDR3 is made up of 13 amino acids. The trim removed 3 bases at V and 7 bases at J, leaving 3 bases unmatched. Germline V gives CDR1 GTSNPN, CDR2 SVGIG (reference sequence).

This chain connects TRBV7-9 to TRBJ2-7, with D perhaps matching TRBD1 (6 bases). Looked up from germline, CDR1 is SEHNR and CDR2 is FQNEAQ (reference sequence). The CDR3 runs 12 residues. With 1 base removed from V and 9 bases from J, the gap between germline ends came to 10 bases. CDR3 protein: CASSLDDRPQYF. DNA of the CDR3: TGTGCCAGCAGCTTAGACGACAGGCCGCAGTACTTC.

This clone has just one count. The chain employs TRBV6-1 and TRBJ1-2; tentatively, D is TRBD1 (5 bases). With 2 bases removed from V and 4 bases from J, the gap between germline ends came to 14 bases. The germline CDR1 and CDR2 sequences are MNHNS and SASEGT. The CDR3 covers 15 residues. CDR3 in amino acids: CASSERGLLPYGYTF. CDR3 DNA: TGTGCCAGCAGTGAACGGGGACTTTTGCCCTATGGCTACACCTTC.

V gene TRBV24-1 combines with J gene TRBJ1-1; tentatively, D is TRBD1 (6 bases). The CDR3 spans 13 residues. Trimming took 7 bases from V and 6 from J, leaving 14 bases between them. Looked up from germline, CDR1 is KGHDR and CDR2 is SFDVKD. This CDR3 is CATRETGSPEAFF. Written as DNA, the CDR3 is TGTGCCACCAGGGAAACAGGGAGCCCTGAAGCTTTCTTT.

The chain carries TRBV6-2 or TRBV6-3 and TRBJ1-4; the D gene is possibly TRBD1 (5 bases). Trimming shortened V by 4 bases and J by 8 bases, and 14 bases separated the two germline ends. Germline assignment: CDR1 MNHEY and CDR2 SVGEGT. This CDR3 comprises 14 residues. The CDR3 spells CASSSASTEEKLFF. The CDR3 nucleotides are TGTGCCAGCAGTTCTGCCTCGACAGAAGAAAAACTGTTTTTT.

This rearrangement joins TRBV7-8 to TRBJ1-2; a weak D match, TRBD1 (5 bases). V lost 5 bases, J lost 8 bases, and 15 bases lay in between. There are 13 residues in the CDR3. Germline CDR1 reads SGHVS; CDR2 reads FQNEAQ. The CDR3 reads CASSLSDSRGYTF. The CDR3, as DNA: TGTGCCAGCAGCCTAAGCGACAGTCGGGGCTACACCTTC.

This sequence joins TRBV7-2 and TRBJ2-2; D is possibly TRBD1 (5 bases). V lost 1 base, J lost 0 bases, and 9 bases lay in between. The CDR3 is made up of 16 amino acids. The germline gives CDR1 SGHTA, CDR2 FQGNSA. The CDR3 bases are TGTGCCAGCAGCTTAGTTCCAGGGACGAACACCGGGGAGCTGTTTTTT. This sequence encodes CASSLVPGTNTGELFF.

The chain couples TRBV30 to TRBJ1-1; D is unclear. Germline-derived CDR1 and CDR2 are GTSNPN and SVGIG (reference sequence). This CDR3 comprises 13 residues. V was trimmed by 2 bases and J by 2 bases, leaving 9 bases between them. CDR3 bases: TGTGCCTGGAGTCATCAGCGCAACACTGAAGCTTTCTTT. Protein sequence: CAWSHQRNTEAFF.

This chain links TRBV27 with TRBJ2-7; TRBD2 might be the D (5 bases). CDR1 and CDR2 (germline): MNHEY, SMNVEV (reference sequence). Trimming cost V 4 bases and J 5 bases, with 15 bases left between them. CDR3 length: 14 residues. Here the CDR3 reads CASSSGIAPHEQYF. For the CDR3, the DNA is TGTGCCAGCAGTTCGGGGATCGCTCCCCACGAGCAGTACTTC.

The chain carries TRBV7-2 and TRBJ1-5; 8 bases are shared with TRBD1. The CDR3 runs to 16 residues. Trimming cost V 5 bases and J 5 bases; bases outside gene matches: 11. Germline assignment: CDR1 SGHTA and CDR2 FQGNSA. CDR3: CASSPGTGRRDQPQHF. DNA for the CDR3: TGTGCCAGCAGCCCCGGGACAGGCCGAAGGGATCAGCCCCAGCATTTT.

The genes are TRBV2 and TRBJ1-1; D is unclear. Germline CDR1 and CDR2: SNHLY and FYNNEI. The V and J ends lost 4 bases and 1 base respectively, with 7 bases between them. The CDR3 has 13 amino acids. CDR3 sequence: CASSATPNTEAFF. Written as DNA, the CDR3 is TGTGCCAGCAGTGCGACACCGAACACTGAAGCTTTCTTT.

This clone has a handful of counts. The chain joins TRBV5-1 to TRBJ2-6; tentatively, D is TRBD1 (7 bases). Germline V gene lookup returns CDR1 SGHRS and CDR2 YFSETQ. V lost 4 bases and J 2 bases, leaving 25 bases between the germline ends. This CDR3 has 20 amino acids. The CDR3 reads CASSPDREVLRFAGANVLTF. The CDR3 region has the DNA TGCGCCAGCAGCCCCGACAGGGAGGTACTCCGGTTTGCTGGGGCCAACGTCCTGACTTTC.

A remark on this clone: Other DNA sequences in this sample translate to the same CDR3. The CDR3 region is CASSLVTSGETQYF. The CDR3 DNA follows: TGTGCCAGCAGCTTAGTAACTAGCGGTGAGACCCAGTACTTC. The chain links TRBV7-2 to TRBJ2-5; the match to TRBD2 covers 8 bases. The germline V gene encodes CDR1 SGHTA and CDR2 FQGNSA. The CDR3 is made up of 14 amino acids. V shed 1 base, J shed 5 bases, and the junction held 3 bases outside the gene matches.

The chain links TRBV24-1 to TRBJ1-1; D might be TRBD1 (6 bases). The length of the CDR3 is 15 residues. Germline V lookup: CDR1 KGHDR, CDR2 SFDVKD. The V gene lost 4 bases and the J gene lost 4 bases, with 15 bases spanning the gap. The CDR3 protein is CATSETGNLGTEAFF. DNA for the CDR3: TGTGCCACCAGTGAAACAGGGAACCTAGGCACTGAAGCTTTCTTT.

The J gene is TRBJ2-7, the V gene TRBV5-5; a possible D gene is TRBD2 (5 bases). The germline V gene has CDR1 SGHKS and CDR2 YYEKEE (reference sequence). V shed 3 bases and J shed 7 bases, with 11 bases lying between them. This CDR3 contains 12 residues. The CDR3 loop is CASSWRTEEQYF. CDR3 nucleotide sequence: TGTGCCAGCAGCTGGAGGACGGAAGAGCAGTACTTC.

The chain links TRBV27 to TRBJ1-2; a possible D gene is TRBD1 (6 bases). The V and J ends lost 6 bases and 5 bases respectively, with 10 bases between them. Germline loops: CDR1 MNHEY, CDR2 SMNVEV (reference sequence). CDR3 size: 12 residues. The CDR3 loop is CASSPGTYGYTF. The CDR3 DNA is TGTGCCAGCAGCCCCGGGACATATGGCTACACCTTC.